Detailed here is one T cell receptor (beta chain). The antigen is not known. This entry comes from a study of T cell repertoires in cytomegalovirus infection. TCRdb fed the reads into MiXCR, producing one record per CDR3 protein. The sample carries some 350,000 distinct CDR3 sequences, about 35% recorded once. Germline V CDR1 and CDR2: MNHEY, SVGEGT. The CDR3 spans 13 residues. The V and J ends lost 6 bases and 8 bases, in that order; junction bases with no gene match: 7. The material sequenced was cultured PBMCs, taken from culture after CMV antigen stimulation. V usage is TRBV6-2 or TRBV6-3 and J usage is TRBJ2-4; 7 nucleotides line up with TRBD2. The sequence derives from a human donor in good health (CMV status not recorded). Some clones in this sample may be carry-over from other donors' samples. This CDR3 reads CASSGLDGYIQYF. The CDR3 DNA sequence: TGTGCCAGCAGCGGACTAGATGGGTACATTCAGTACTTC.